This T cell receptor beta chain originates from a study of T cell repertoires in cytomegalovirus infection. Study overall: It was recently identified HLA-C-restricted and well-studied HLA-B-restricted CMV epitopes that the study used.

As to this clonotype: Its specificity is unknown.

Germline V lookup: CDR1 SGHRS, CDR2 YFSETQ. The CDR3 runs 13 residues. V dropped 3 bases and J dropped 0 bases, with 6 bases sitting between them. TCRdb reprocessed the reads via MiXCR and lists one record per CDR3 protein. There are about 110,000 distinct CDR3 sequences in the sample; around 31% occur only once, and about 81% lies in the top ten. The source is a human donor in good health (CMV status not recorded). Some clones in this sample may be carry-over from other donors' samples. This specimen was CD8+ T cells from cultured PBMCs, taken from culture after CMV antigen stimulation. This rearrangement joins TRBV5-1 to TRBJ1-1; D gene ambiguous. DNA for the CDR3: TGCGCCAGCAGCTCCGCCATGAACACTGAAGCTTTCTTT. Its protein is CASSSAMNTEAFF.